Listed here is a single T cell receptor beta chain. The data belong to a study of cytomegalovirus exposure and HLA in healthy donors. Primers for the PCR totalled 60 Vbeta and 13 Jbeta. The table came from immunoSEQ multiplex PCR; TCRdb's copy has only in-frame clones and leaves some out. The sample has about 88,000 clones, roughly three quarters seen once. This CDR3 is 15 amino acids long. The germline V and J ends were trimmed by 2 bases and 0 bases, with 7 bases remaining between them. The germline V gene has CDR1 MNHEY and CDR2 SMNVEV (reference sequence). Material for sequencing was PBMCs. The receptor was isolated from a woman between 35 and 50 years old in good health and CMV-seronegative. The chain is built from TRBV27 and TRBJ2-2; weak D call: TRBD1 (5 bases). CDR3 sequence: CASSLDSSNTGELFF. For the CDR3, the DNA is TGTGCCAGCAGTTTAGACAGCTCGAACACCGGGGAGCTGTTTTTT.